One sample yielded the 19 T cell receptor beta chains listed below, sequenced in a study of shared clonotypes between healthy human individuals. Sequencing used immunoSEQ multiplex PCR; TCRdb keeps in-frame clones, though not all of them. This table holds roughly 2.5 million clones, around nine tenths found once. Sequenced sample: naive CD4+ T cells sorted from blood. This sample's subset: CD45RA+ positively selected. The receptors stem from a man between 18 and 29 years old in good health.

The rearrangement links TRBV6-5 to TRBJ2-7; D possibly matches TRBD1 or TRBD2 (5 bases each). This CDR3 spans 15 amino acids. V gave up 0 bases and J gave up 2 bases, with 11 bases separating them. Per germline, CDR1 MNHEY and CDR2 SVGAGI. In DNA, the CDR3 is TGTGCCAGCAGTTACTCGGGGGTGCAAACCTACGAGCAGTACTTC. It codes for CASSYSGVQTYEQYF.

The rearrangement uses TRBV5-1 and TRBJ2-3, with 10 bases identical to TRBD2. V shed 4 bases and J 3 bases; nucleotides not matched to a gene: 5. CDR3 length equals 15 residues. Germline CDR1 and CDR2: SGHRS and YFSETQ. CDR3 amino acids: CASSRTSGKTDTQYF. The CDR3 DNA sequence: TGCGCCAGCAGCCGGACTAGCGGAAAAACAGATACGCAGTATTTT.

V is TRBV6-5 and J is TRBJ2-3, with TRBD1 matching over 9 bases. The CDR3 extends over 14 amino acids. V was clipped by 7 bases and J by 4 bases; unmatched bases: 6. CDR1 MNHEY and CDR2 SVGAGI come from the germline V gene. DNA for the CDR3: TGTGCCAGCAAACGGACAGGGGCGTCAGATACGCAGTATTTT. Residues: CASKRTGASDTQYF.

The CDR3: CASSLAAPGQPQHF. The DNA of the CDR3 is TGTGCCAGCAGCTTGGCGGCGCCGGGTCAGCCCCAGCATTTT. The J gene is TRBJ1-5, the V gene TRBV5-6; no firm D call. Germline CDR1 SGHDT, CDR2 YYEEEE. V dropped 0 bases and J dropped 6 bases, with 10 bases sitting between them. CDR3 length equals 14 residues.

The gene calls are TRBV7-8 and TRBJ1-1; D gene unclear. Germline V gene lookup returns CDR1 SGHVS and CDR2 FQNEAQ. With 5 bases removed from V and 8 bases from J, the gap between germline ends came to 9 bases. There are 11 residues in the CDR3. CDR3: CASSPLREAFF. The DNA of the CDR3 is TGTGCCAGCAGCCCCCTCAGGGAAGCTTTCTTT.

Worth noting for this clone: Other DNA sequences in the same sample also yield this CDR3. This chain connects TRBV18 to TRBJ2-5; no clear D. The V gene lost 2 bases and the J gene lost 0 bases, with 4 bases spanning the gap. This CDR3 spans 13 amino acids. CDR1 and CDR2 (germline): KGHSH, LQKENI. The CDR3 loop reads CASSPVNQETQYF. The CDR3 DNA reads TGTGCCAGCTCACCAGTGAACCAAGAGACCCAGTACTTC.

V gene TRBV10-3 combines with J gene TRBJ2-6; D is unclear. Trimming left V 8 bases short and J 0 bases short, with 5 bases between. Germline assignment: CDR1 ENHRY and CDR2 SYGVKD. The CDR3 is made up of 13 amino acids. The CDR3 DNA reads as TGTGCCATCTGGGACTCTGGGGCCAACGTCCTGACTTTC. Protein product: CAIWDSGANVLTF.

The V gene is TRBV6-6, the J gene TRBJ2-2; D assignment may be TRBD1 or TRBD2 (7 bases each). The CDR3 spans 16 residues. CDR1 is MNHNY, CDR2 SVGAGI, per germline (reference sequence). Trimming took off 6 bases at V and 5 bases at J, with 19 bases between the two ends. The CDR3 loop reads CASSSLRGGWTGELFF. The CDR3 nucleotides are TGTGCCAGCAGCTCTCTCAGGGGGGGCTGGACCGGGGAGCTGTTTTTT.

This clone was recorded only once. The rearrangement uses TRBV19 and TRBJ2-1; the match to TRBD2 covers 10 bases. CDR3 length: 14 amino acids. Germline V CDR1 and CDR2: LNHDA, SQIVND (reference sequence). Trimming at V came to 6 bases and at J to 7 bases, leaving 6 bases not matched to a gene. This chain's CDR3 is CASSLSGGANEQFF. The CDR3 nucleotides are TGTGCCAGTAGCCTAAGCGGGGGGGCAAATGAGCAGTTCTTC.

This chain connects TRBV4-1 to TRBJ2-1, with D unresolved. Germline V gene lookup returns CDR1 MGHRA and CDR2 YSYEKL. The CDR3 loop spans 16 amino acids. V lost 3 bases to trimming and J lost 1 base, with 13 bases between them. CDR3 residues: CASSHPVQQSYNEQFF. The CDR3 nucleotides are TGCGCCAGCAGCCACCCGGTGCAGCAGTCCTACAATGAGCAGTTCTTC.

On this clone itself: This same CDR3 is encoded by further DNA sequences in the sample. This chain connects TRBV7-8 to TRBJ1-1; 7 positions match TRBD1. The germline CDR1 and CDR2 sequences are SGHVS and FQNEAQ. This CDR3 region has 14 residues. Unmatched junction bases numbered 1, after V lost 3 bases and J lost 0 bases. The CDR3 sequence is CASSLGQLNTEAFF. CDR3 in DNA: TGTGCCAGCAGCTTGGGACAGTTGAACACTGAAGCTTTCTTT.

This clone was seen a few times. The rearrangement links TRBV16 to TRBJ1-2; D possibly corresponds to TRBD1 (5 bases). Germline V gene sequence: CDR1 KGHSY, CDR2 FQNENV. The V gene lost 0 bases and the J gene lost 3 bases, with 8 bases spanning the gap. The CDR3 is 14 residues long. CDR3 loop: CASSQSTGDYGYTF. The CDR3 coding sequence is TGTGCCAGCAGCCAATCAACAGGCGACTATGGCTACACCTTC.

CDR3 nucleotide sequence: TGTGCCAGCTCACTCAACATACCGGGACAGGGTACAGGGGAGCTGTTTTTT. Its protein is CASSLNIPGQGTGELFF. The J gene is TRBJ2-2, the V gene TRBV18; 9 positions match TRBD1. V shed 4 bases and J 8 bases; nucleotides not matched to a gene: 14. Germline V gene lookup returns CDR1 KGHSH and CDR2 LQKENI. The CDR3 covers 17 residues.

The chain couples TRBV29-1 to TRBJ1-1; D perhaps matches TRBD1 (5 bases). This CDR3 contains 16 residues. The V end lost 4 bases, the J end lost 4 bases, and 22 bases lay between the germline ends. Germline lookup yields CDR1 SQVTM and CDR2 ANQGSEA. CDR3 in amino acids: CSVGFLGGRGLTEAFF. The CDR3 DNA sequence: TGCAGCGTTGGTTTTCTGGGGGGGAGGGGCCTCACTGAAGCTTTCTTT. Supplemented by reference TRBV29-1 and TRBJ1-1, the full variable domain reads SAVISQKPSRDICQRGTSLTIQCQVDSQVTMMFWYRQQPGQSLTLIATANQGSEATYESGFVIDKFPISRPNLTFSTLTVSNMSPEDSSIYLCSVGFLGGRGLTEAFFGQGTRLTVV.

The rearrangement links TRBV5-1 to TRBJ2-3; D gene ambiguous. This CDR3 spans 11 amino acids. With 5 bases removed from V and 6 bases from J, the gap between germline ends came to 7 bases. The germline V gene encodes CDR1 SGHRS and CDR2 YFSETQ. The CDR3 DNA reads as TGCGCCAGCAGAGGGTCCGATACGCAGTATTTT. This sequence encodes CASRGSDTQYF.

This CDR3 is CASTLMDRTNQPQHF. The CDR3 DNA reads TGTGCCAGTACTCTAATGGACAGAACTAATCAGCCCCAGCATTTT. This rearrangement joins TRBV19 to TRBJ1-5; perhaps TRBD1 as D (6 bases). CDR1 is LNHDA, CDR2 SQIVND, per germline (reference sequence). The CDR3 spans 15 residues. V dropped 7 bases and J dropped 4 bases, with 17 bases sitting between them.

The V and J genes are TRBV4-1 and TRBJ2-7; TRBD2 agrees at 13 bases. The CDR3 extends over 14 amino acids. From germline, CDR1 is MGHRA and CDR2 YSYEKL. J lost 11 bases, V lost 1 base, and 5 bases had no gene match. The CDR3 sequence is CASSQVGLAGDKYF. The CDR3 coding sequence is TGCGCCAGCAGCCAAGTCGGACTAGCGGGAGACAAGTACTTC.

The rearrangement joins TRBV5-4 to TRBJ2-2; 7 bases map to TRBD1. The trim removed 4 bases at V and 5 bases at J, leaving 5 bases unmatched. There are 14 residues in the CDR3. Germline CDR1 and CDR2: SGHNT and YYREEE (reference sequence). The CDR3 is CASSKKTGTGELFF. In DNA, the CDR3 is TGTGCCAGCAGCAAAAAGACAGGGACCGGGGAGCTGTTTTTT. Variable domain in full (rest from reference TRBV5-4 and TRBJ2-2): ETGVTQSPTHLIKTRGQQVTLRCSSQSGHNTVSWYQQALGQGPQFIFQYYREEENGRGNFPPRFSGLQFPNYSSELNVNALELDDSALYLCASSKKTGTGELFFGEGSRLTVL.

CDR3 sequence: CAWSVPRTNSYNSPLHF. The CDR3 DNA reads TGTGCCTGGAGTGTCCCCCGGACGAACTCCTATAATTCACCCCTCCACTTT. The chain joins TRBV30 to TRBJ1-6, with no clear D. Germline loops: CDR1 GTSNPN, CDR2 SVGIG (reference sequence). This CDR3 is 17 amino acids long. Trimming left V 0 bases short and J 0 bases short, with 12 bases between.